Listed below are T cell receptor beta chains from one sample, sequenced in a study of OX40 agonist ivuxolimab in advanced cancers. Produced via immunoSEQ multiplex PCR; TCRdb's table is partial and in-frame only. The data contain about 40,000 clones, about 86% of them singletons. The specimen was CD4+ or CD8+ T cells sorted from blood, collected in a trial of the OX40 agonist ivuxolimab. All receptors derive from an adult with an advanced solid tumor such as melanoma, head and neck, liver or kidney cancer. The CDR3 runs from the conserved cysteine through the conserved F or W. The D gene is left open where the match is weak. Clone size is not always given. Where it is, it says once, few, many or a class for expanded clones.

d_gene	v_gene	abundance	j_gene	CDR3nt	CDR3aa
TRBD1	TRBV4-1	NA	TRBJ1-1	TGCGCCAGCAGCCATCAGGGGACAGGGGAATGGAACACTGAAGCTTTCTTT	CASSHQGTGEWNTEAFF
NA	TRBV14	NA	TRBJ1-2	TGTGCCAGCAGCCAGGACACACTCTATGGCTACACCTTC	CASSQDTLYGYTF
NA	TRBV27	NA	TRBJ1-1	TGTGCCAGCAGTAGGATCCCTCAACTCCTTGAAGCTTTCTTT	CASSRIPQLLEAFF
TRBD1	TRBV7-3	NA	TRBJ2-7	TGTGCCAGCAGCTTAACGGCAGGGGGCTCCTACGAGCAGTACTTC	CASSLTAGGSYEQYF
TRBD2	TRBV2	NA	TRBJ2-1	TGTGCCAGCAGTGAATTCCGCACTAGCGGGGACAATGAGCAGTTCTTC	CASSEFRTSGDNEQFF
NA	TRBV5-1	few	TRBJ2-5	TGCGCCAGCAGCTTGGTCGGAGGGGTCCAAGAGACCCAGTACTTC	CASSLVGGVQETQYF
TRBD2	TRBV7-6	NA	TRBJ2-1	TGTGCCAGCAGCTCCCTTGCGGGGGGGCGGAATGAGCAGTTCTTC	CASSSLAGGRNEQFF
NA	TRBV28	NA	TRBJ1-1	TGTGCCAGCAGTTTCGCAGTGAACACTGAAGCTTTCTTT	CASSFAVNTEAFF
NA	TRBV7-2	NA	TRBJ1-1	TGTGCCAGCAGCTTAGGGGACGGGAACACTGAAGCTTTCTTT	CASSLGDGNTEAFF
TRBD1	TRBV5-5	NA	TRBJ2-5	TGTGCCAGCAGCCTCGGGACAGGACCGGGGACCCAGTACTTC	CASSLGTGPGTQYF
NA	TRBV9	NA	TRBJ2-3	TGTGCCAGCGCCCTGGACAGCCTCACAGATACGCAGTATTTT	CASALDSLTDTQYF
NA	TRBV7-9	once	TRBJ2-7	TGTGCCAGCAGCTTACCCGGTAGGTACGAGCAGTACTTC	CASSLPGRYEQYF
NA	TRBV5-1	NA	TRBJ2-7	TGCGCCAGCGAAAAAGGGGGATCGAGCTCCTACGAGCAGTACTTC	CASEKGGSSSYEQYF
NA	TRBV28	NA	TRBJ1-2	TGTGCCAGCAGTTCGCCTTTTAACTTCAGGTCCTATGGCTACACCTTC	CASSSPFNFRSYGYTF
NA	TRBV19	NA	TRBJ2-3	TGTGCCAGTAGTAACCCAGATACGCAGTATTTT	CASSNPDTQYF
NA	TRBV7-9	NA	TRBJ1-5	TGTGCCAGCAGCTCGTCCAGACAGCTCGGTCAGCCCCAGCATTTT	CASSSSRQLGQPQHF
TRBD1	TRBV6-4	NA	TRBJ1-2	TGTGCCAGCAGTGAGCAGGGGGCGTTAGATGGCTACACCTTC	CASSEQGALDGYTF
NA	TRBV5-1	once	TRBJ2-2	TGCGCCACCCGACCCCCCACCGGGGAGCTGTTTTTT	CATRPPTGELFF
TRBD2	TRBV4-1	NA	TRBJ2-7	TGCGCCAGCAGCCATCCTAACGCGGAGACGACTAGCGCGAAATTGGACGAGCAGTACTTC	CASSHPNAETTSAKLDEQYF
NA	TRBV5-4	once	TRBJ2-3	TGTGCCAGCAGCTTCGGGGTGGGACCAGATACGCAGTATTTT	CASSFGVGPDTQYF
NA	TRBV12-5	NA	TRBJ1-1	TGTGCTAGTGGTCCCCCGGGATATATTGGGACTGAAGCTTTCTTT	CASGPPGYIGTEAFF
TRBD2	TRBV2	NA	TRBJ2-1	TGTGCCAGCAGTGGGCTAGCGGGAAGCGGGGAGCAGTTCTTC	CASSGLAGSGEQFF
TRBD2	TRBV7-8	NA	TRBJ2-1	TGTGCCAGCGGGGGACTAGCGGGAGGAAGTTCCTACAATGAGCAGTTCTTC	CASGGLAGGSSYNEQFF
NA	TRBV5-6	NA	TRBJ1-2	TGTGCCAGCAGCCCGGCCGGGGTAGCTAACTATGGCTACACCTTC	CASSPAGVANYGYTF
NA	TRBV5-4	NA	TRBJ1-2	TGTGCCAGCAGACCAGAAGCCTATGGCTACACCTTC	CASRPEAYGYTF
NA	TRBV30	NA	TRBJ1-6	TGTGCCTGGGGGGGGACGGAACAGCTCCCTATATACTCACCCCTCCACTTT	CAWGGTEQLPIYSPLHF
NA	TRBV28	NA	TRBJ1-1	TGTGCCAGCTTGGGGATCCGTATGAGAAAGAACACTGAAGCTTTCTTT	CASLGIRMRKNTEAFF
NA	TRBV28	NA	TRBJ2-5	TGTGCCAGCAGTCTCTATACAGGGACCCAAGAGACCCAGTACTTC	CASSLYTGTQETQYF
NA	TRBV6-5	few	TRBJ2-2	TGTGCCATACTAGGTGGGGGAGAGCTGTTTTTT	CAILGGGELFF
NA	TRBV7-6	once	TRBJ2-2	TGTGCCAGCAGCGGGGAGGTGGGCACCGGGGAGCTGTTTTTT	CASSGEVGTGELFF
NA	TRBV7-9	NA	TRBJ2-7	TGTGCCAGCAGCTTAGCGCGAGGCACTCTGGGGCAGTACTTC	CASSLARGTLGQYF
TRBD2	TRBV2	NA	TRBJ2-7	TGTGCCAGCGGGCCGGGACTAGCGGGAGCCCTCTCCTACGAGCAGTACTTC	CASGPGLAGALSYEQYF
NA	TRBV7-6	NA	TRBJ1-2	TGTGCCAGCAGCTTAGGGGGGAACTATGGCTACACCTTC	CASSLGGNYGYTF
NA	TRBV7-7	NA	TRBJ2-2	TGTGCCAGTCGCACATCCACCGGGGAGCTGTTTTTT	CASRTSTGELFF
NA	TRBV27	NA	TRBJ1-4	TGTGCCAGCAGTTTCACAGGGTGGGAAAAACTGTTTTTT	CASSFTGWEKLFF
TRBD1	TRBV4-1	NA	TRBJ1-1	TGCGCCAGCAGCCAACGCGGACAGGGGAACACTGAAGCTTTCTTT	CASSQRGQGNTEAFF
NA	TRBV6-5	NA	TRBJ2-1	TGTGCCAGCAGCCCCGGGGTGGTTGAGCAGTTCTTC	CASSPGVVEQFF
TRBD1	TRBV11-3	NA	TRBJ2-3	TGTGCCAGCAGCCACCGGGGACAGGGTCTCGCAGATACGCAGTATTTT	CASSHRGQGLADTQYF
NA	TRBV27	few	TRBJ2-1	TGTGCCAGCAGTCTTTACAATGAGCAGTTCTTC	CASSLYNEQFF
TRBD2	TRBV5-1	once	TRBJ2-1	TGCGCCAGCAGCTCAGTAGGTAGCGGGAAATACAATGAGCAGTTCTTC	CASSSVGSGKYNEQFF
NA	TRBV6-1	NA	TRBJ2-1	TGTGCCAGCACCCTCGGTGATGAGCAGTTCTTC	CASTLGDEQFF
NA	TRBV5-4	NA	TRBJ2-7	TGTGCCAGCAGCTTTGTTAGCGACCCGTACGAGCAGTACTTC	CASSFVSDPYEQYF
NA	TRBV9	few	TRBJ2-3	TGTGCCAGCAGCGTTTGGGGGACGGGAGATACGCAGTATTTT	CASSVWGTGDTQYF
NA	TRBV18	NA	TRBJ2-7	TGTGCCAGCTCACCTGCCGACTACGAGCAGTACTTC	CASSPADYEQYF
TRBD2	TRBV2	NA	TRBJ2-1	TGTGCCAGCGGAAGCGGGAGAGAACACAATGAGCAGTTCTTC	CASGSGREHNEQFF
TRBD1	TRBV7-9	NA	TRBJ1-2	TGTGCCAGCAGGCACGGGACAGGGGGAGGCTACACCTTC	CASRHGTGGGYTF
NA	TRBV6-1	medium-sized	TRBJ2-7	TGTGCCAGCAGTCCGGACATTTACGAGCAGTACTTC	CASSPDIYEQYF
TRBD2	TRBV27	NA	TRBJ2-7	TGTGCCAGCAGTCACGTCGGGACTAGTTTATACGAGCAGTACTTC	CASSHVGTSLYEQYF
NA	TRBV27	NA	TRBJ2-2	TGTGCCAGCAGTTTGACAGAAACCGGGGAGCTGTTTTTT	CASSLTETGELFF
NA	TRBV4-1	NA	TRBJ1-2	TGCGCCAGCAGCCAAGAGAGGCAGGTCAGCTATGGCTACACCTTC	CASSQERQVSYGYTF
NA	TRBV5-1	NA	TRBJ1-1	TGCGCCAGCAGAAAAATAGGGAGGCGGTCGGTCACTGAAGCTTTCTTT	CASRKIGRRSVTEAFF
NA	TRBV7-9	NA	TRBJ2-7	TGTGCCAGCAGCCCCCCCGACTCAACCTACGAGCAGTACTTC	CASSPPDSTYEQYF
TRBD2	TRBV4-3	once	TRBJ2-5	TGCGCCAGCAGCCCCATCCAGGGAGGGCCGGGGGAGCAGTACTTC	CASSPIQGGPGEQYF
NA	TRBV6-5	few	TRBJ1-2	TGTGCCAGCAACCCACTAGGGGCGTACTATGGCTACACCTTC	CASNPLGAYYGYTF
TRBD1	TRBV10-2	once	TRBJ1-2	TGCGCCAGCAGTCAAGACAGGGGGGACTATGGCTACACCTTC	CASSQDRGDYGYTF
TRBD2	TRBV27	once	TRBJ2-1	TGTGCCAGCACCCTTCTAGCGGGAGTTGCTTCTGAGCAGTTCTTC	CASTLLAGVASEQFF
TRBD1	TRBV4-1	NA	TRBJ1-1	TGCGCCAGCAGCCAAGGGACAGGGCTGAATGAAGCTTTCTTT	CASSQGTGLNEAFF